The sequence of this TCR beta chain was determined in a study of blood T cell repertoires in COVID-19 (dated by TCRdb to between 2020 and 2021). Some background on the complete study: Collaborator samples came from the United States, Italy and Spain and covered acute and convalescent phases of COVID-19. The prospective study material was composed of cDNA or gDNA derived from T cells, B-cell-depleted T cells, or PBMCs. Deeply sampled blood TCRbeta repertoires from subjects exposed to, actively infected with, or recovered from COVID-19 were included in the dataset. The repertoires were released in a freely available public database meant as a resource for research on the immune response to SARS-CoV-2. The samples were drawn from the first 160 participants of the ongoing ImmuneRACE study and from about 1,200 subjects provided by 6 global collaborators. Sample metadata almost always included a de-identified subject ID, COVID-19 status, age in years and sex. Where available, HLA class I and class II types were taken from metadata supplied by the sample provider and were not determined by assay-based typing.

Taken from cysteine to phenylalanine, the CDR3 has 17 residues. The retained sequence is limited to the CDR3, 51 bases, with the frame set at the first base. CDR1 and CDR2 (LGHNA, YNFKEQ) derive from the germline V gene. The junction shows trimming of 3 bases on V and 3 bases on J, plus 17 bases between the germline ends. Each collaborating institution followed its own protocols to collect whole blood in K2EDTA tubes. For TCRbeta analysis, collaborators shipped samples as frozen whole blood, isolated PBMCs, or DNA extracted from either of those sample types. The paper's findings and limits, for the study overall: How much clinical and demographic metadata was included differed by source and by participant, and the metadata was provided uncurated.

About this clone: Which antigen it targets is not known. Base quality data are lacking; no much larger clone is found one base away.

TCRbeta CDR3 regions were amplified from genomic DNA by means of the immunoSEQ Assay, a bias-controlled multiplex PCR. The published analysis was carried out like this. Nucleated cell counts per sample were estimated from amplification of reference gene primers within the assay. To quantify the absolute abundance of each unique TCRbeta CDR3 rearrangement, sequence reads were collapsed and filtered. For each sample, productive Simpson clonality was calculated as the square root of Simpson's diversity index across productive rearrangements. TCRdb's version of the immuneACCESS table is confined to in-frame rearrangements and falls short of the full clone set. An unresolved V gene accounts for under half of the shortfall where checked; the remainder is of unknown origin. The V and J calls and clone size are taken from that table; D and trimming were inferred from the DNA. A total of about 83,000 clones appear in this sample, about nine tenths of them only once. The ten largest account for less than 3.5% of the sample.

This receptor chain uses TRBV4-2 and TRBJ2-2; the D region possibly corresponds to TRBD2 (7 bases align). Sequencing was carried out using peripheral blood. The clonotype was recovered from a woman aged 50 to 65 with active or convalescent COVID-19. CDR3 region: CASSHGSGGPDTGELFF. Read as DNA, the sequence is TGTGCCAGCAGCCATGGTTCCGGGGGGCCAGACACCGGGGAGCTGTTTTTT.